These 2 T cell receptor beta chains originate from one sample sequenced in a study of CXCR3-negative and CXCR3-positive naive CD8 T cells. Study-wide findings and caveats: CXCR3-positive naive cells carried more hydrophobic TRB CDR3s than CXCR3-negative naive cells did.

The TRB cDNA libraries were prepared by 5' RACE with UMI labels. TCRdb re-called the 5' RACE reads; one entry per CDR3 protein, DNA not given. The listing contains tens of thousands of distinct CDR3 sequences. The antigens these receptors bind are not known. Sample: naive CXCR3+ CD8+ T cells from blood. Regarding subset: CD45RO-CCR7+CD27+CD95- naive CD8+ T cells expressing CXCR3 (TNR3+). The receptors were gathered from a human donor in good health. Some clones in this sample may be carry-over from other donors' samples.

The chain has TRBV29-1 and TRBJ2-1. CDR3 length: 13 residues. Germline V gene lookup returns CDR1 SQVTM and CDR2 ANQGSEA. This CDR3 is CSVDGGEYNEQFF.

This chain's CDR3 is CSASQWRTGKQAFF. The chain combines TRBV20-1 with TRBJ1-1; TCRdb returns TRBD1, unconfirmable since there is no DNA. Looked up from germline, CDR1 is DFQATT and CDR2 is SNEGSKA (reference sequence). The CDR3 consists of 14 residues.